Listed here are 3 T cell receptor beta chains from one sample, sequenced in a study of blood T cell repertoires in COVID-19. Assay: immunoSEQ multiplex PCR; the TCRdb copy retains only in-frame clones and omits some. The table lists 200,000 to 250,000 clones, 82% of them singletons. Sequenced: peripheral blood. These receptor sequences come from a woman aged 18-29 years with acute or convalescent COVID-19.

This clone showed up just once. Here the CDR3 reads CAWSVRTSGATNEQFF. The CDR3 DNA is TGTGCCTGGAGTGTTAGGACTAGCGGAGCCACCAATGAGCAGTTCTTC. The V call is TRBV30, the J call TRBJ2-1; 10 bases agree with TRBD2. Germline CDR1 and CDR2: GTSNPN and SVGIG (reference sequence). The V and J ends lost 0 bases and 6 bases, in that order; junction bases with no gene match: 8. The CDR3 covers 16 residues.

This clone was recorded only once. The chain has TRBV7-8 and TRBJ2-1, with 8 bases fitting TRBD2. Germline V gene data show CDR1 as SGHVS and CDR2 as FQNEAQ. V was clipped by 10 bases and J by 8 bases; unmatched bases: 4. The CDR3 has 11 residues. CDR3: CATHGGDEQFF. CDR3 coding DNA: TGTGCCACCCACGGGGGGGATGAGCAGTTCTTC.

The rearrangement uses TRBV5-4 and TRBJ2-2, with a weak D call TRBD2 (5 bases). V shed 5 bases and J shed 1 base, with 12 bases lying between them. This CDR3 is 15 amino acids long. CDR1 and CDR2 (germline): SGHNT, YYREEE (reference sequence). The CDR3 DNA reads as TGTGCCAGCAGTGCCCCACTAGGGAACACCGGGGAGCTGTTTTTT. Translating it yields CASSAPLGNTGELFF.